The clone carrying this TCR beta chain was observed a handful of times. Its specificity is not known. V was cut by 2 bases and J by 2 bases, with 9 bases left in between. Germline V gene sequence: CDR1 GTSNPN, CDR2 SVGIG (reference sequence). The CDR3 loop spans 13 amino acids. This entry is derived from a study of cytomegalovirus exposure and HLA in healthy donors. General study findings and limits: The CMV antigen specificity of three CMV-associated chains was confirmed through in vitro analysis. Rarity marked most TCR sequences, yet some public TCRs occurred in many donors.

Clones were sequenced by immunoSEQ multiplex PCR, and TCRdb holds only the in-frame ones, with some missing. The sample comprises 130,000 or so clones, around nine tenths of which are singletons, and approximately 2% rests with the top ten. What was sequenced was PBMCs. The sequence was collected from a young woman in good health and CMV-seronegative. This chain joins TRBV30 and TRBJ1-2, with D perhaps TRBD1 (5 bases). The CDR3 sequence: CAWSPRTNYGYTF. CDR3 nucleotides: TGTGCCTGGAGTCCAAGGACAAACTATGGCTACACCTTC.